This section outlines one T cell receptor beta chain sequence together with its context. Its binding antigen is unknown. There are no base qualities to consult, and no much larger clone falls within one base. From V the trimming removes 2 bases and from J it removes 4 bases, while the gene matches leave 7 bases of the junction unaccounted for. The CDR3 measures 15 amino acids from cysteine to phenylalanine. CDR3 DNA is the only sequence kept; it has 45 bases, read in frame from the first base. Based on the germline V gene, the CDR1 and CDR2 sequences are MNHEY and SVGEGT. RNA was extracted using the RNeasy kit, and about 0.45 to 1 ug of the RNA was reverse transcribed with random hexamers. TCR beta CDR3 regions were amplified with the immunoSEQ multiplex PCR assay covering 54 Vbeta and 13 Jbeta segments. PCR amplification bias was corrected by using a synthetic template baseline for primer optimization and computational correction. As for the authors' bioinformatics: Only productive sequences were kept, with reads annotated to V, D and J genes according to IMGT and analyzed in immunoSEQ Analyzer. Clonality was calculated as one minus the Shannon entropy normalized by log2 of the number of productive unique sequences. For each patient and control, public and private clones were evaluated among the 100 most prevalent clones. Clones were defined as Susac-specific when absent from the healthy and MS cohorts, from approximately 970 published viral clones and from other ImmuneACCESS disease sequences. TCRdb cleaned the public reads at Q25 with fastp, built clones with MiXCR and kept in-frame beta chains. Rows merge per CDR3 protein into single entries with the most common DNA and genes. The V and J calls reflect TCRdb's pipeline rather than the authors' work. Recorded for this sample are a few hundred thousand distinct CDR3 sequences; over 75% of them occurred a single time. About 0.17% of the sample comes from the top ten.

This specimen comes from a study of CD8 T cells in Susac syndrome (dated by TCRdb to between 2018 and 2020). Broadly, across the study: The study used repertoire sequencing to test whether antigen drove CD8+ T cell activation and differentiation in Susac syndrome. CD8+ T cell repertoire clonality was compared between over 9 healthy donors, some 14 Susac syndrome patients and about 15 multiple sclerosis patients.

High-throughput TCR beta sequencing profiled peripheral blood CD8+ and CD4+ T cells from healthy donors, Susac syndrome patients and multiple sclerosis patients. The multiple sclerosis controls were treatment-naive patients who had stable or active relapsing-remitting disease and met the revised McDonald criteria. Bulk CD8+ and CD4+ T cells were purified by magnetic negative isolation, whereas CD8+ TEMRA cells were enriched by FACS. Blood was collected in EDTA tubes and processed within 24 hours, with PBMCs isolated through density gradient centrifugation. PBMCs intended for TCR sequencing were cryopreserved in liquid nitrogen and thawed later in a water bath at 37 degrees C. The sorted or isolated CD4+, CD8+ and CD8+ TEMRA cells had a purity of 90% or higher. Findings and caveats that apply to the study as a whole: The number of individuals in the TCR sequencing and HLA analysis was acknowledged as relatively small.

The rearrangement combines TRBV6-2 or TRBV6-3 with TRBJ1-2, and 7 junctional nucleotides match TRBD1. The sequencing input was CD8+ T cells from PBMCs. The sequence derives from a human donor with multiple sclerosis. The DNA is as follows: TGTGCCAGCAGTTACGGGGACAGCATCGCCTATGGCTACACCTTC. This translates into CASSYGDSIAYGYTF.